The following is a T cell receptor beta chain sequence with its context. This sample stems from a study of cytomegalovirus exposure and HLA in healthy donors. As for the study in general: The roughly 120 million unique TCR beta sequences, from about 179 million T cells, were found by an earlier analysis.

The CDR3 runs 15 residues. Losses at the gene ends were 3 bases for V and 4 bases for J; bases not matched to a gene: 4. Germline CDR1 is MRHNA and CDR2 is SNTAGT. PCR primers comprised 60 Vbeta and 13 Jbeta primers. The protocol was immunoSEQ multiplex PCR, while the TCRdb copy is restricted to in-frame clones and leaves out a portion. The sample contains under 200,000 clones, approximately 80% of which appear only once. The sample was PBMCs. The chain joins TRBV6-4 to TRBJ2-2, with 8 bases matching TRBD1. This clonotype originated in a male donor in good health and CMV-seropositive. The CDR3 region is CASSEFRGRTGELFF. The CDR3, as DNA: TGTGCCAGCAGTGAGTTCAGGGGGCGCACCGGGGAGCTGTTTTTT.